This section outlines one T cell receptor beta chain sequence together with its context. Its specificity is not known. This specimen comes from a study of cytomegalovirus exposure and HLA in healthy donors. Study information: Caucasian-associated ancestry cluster membership applied to about 80% of around 400 genotyped donors.

Study-wide results and limits: According to a later analysis, donors in an Asian-associated ancestry cluster reportedly had fewer N-insertions than the approximately 720-donor mean.

Each of the donors was a healthy bone marrow donor. The primer mix had 60 Vbeta and 13 Jbeta primers. The repertoire was sequenced with immunoSEQ multiplex PCR; TCRdb's copy has only in-frame clones and lacks some. Altogether under 200,000 clones are present, roughly 80% being singletons, with the ten largest covering approximately 1.5%. The sequenced material came from PBMCs. This clonotype was sampled from a girl aged 10 to 17 in good health and CMV-seropositive.

The CDR3 nucleotides are TGTGCCAGCAGCTTAGATTGGCAGGCTTCCCGACGGTTCTTC. Translating gives CASSLDWQASRRFF. The chain has TRBV11-2 and TRBJ2-1; D remains unclear. The CDR3 contains 14 residues. V was clipped by 0 bases and J by 15 bases, with 18 bases between them. CDR1 SGHAT and CDR2 FQNNGV come from the germline V gene.